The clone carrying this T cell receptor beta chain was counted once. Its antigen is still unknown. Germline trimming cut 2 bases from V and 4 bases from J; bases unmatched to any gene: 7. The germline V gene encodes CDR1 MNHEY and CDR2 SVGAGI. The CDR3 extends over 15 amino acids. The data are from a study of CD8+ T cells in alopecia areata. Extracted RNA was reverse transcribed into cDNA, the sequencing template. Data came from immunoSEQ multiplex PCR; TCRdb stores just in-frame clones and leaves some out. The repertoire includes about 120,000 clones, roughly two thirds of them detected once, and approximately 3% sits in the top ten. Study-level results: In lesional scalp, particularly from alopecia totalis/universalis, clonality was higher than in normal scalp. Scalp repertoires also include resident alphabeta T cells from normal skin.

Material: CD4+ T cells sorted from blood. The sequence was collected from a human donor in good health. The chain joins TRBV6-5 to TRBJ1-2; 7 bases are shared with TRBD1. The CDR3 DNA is TGTGCCAGCAGTTACGCTGGGGCAGGGGGCTATGGCTACACCTTC. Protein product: CASSYAGAGGYGYTF.